Detailed here is one TCR beta chain. Its antigen is as yet unknown. A much larger clone sits a single nucleotide away, making a read error possible. Previously published methods and listed TCR primers were used for the bulk TCR libraries. TCRdb re-called the PCR reads through MiXCR, storing one row per CDR3 protein. This table holds around 320,000 distinct CDR3 sequences, roughly 24% found once. The naive CD8 libraries originated from between 20,000 and 1,000,000 sorted cells and drew on 10%, 30% or 50% RNA. The authors gated naive CD8 T cells as CD8+CD4-CCR7+CD45RA+ for sorting. This sample is part of a study of molecular identifiers for immune sequencing clone quantification. Germline loops: CDR1 MNHNY, CDR2 SVGAGI (reference sequence). The CDR3 runs to 13 residues. Trimming left V 6 bases short and J 1 base short, with 10 bases between. Study observations and caveats: Clones above 20 RNA copies contained over 99% of effector molecules and under 1% of naive molecules.

The source of this sequence is a human donor in good health. Some libraries in this study had Jurkat cell RNA spiked in. Sequencing used naive CD8+ T cells from blood, with Jurkat cell RNA spiked in. Stated subset: FACS-sorted CD8+CD4-CCR7+CD45RA+ naive T cells. The chain uses TRBV6-6 and TRBJ2-7; D is unclear. In nucleotides, the CDR3 is TGTGCCAGCAGGACCAACAATTCCTACGAGCAGTACTTC. Translation gives CASRTNNSYEQYF.